This entry lists 13 T cell receptor beta chains sequenced from one sample in a study of cytomegalovirus exposure and HLA in healthy donors. The PCR used 60 Vbeta and 13 Jbeta primers. Sequencing used immunoSEQ multiplex PCR; TCRdb keeps in-frame clones, though not all of them. This sample lists approximately 60,000 clones; its ten largest clones have 4% to 5.5%. Sequencing was performed on PBMCs. The receptors derive from a man aged 25-45 years in good health and CMV-seropositive.

This chain links TRBV9 with TRBJ2-1; 8 nucleotides line up with TRBD1. CDR1 is SGDLS, CDR2 YYNGEE, per germline. CDR3 length equals 12 residues. V dropped 4 bases and J dropped 9; count of bases not matched to a gene: 3. CDR3 sequence: CASSFTGGEQFF. The DNA of the CDR3 is TGTGCCAGCAGCTTCACAGGGGGTGAGCAGTTCTTC.

The chain links TRBV19 to TRBJ2-3; TRBD2 aligns across 13 bases. CDR1 is LNHDA and CDR2 is SQIVND in the germline V gene (reference sequence). Trimming at V came to 9 bases and at J to 5 bases, leaving 8 bases not matched to a gene. The CDR3 contains 15 residues. The chain's CDR3 is CASRTSGRAGDTQYF. For the CDR3, the DNA is TGTGCCAGCCGTACTAGCGGGAGGGCCGGAGATACGCAGTATTTT.

The chain links TRBV30 to TRBJ2-5, with a weak D call TRBD1 (6 bases). Germline V gives CDR1 GTSNPN, CDR2 SVGIG (reference sequence). V lost 5 bases to trimming and J lost 1 base, with 11 bases between them. This CDR3 is built from 13 residues. CDR3 amino acids: CAWGKGGQETQYF. CDR3 sequence (DNA): TGTGCCTGGGGCAAAGGGGGCCAAGAGACCCAGTACTTC.

To note about this clone: The junction differs from germline at one of its ends, possibly a read error. The V gene is TRBV30, the J gene TRBJ2-1; 9 bases are a match to TRBD2. Germline V CDR1 and CDR2: GTSNPN, SVGIG (reference sequence). The CDR3 is made up of 15 amino acids. The DNA for the CDR3 is TGTGCCGGGAGTCACAAGGGTAGCGGGAGTAATGAGCAGTTCTTC. Translation gives CAGSHKGSGSNEQFF.

The rearrangement uses TRBV4-1 and TRBJ1-2, with D maybe TRBD1 (6 bases). Germline V gives CDR1 MGHRA, CDR2 YSYEKL. This CDR3 is 16 amino acids long. Trimming removed 2 bases at V and 0 bases at J, with 13 bases between. Here the CDR3 reads CASSQTGQTPNYGYTF. In DNA, the CDR3 is TGCGCCAGCAGCCAAACAGGACAGACACCTAACTATGGCTACACCTTC.

V is TRBV4-1 and J is TRBJ2-7; D is perhaps TRBD2 (5 bases). V was pared by 4 bases and J by 3 bases, with 10 bases between. This CDR3 has 13 amino acids. The germline V gene encodes CDR1 MGHRA and CDR2 YSYEKL. The CDR3 is CASSPRGNYEQYF. The DNA for the CDR3 is TGCGCCAGCAGCCCCCGGGGTAACTACGAGCAGTACTTC.

The chain recombines TRBV5-4 with TRBJ2-5, with 13 nucleotides matching TRBD2. V shed 5 bases and J 5 bases; nucleotides not matched to a gene: 9. CDR1 and CDR2 from the germline V gene are SGHNT and YYREEE (reference sequence). The CDR3 consists of 16 residues. CDR3 sequence: CASRKLAGGPNETQYF. The CDR3 DNA sequence: TGTGCCAGCAGAAAACTAGCGGGGGGGCCAAATGAGACCCAGTACTTC.

The chain carries TRBV30 and TRBJ2-7; no clear D gene. V was trimmed by 2 bases and J by 5 bases, leaving 7 bases between them. Germline-derived CDR1 and CDR2 are GTSNPN and SVGIG (reference sequence). There are 11 residues in the CDR3. The CDR3 spells CAWSYSHEQYF. The CDR3 DNA reads TGTGCCTGGAGTTACAGCCACGAGCAGTACTTC.

As for this clone: Other DNA sequences in this specimen translate into the identical CDR3. J is TRBJ1-4 and V is TRBV19; 9 positions agree with TRBD1. The V gene end was trimmed by 4 bases and the J gene end by 7 bases; junction bases not matched to a gene: 4. The CDR3 runs to 14 residues. Per germline, CDR1 LNHDA and CDR2 SQIVND (reference sequence). DNA for the CDR3: TGTGCCAGTAGTACGACAGGGGGAGGTGAAAAACTGTTTTTT. It encodes CASSTTGGGEKLFF.

This rearrangement joins TRBV2 to TRBJ2-7; D ambiguous. Between the trimmed V and J ends, which lost 5 bases and 4 bases, there was a span of 9 bases. The CDR3 totals 12 residues. CDR1 SNHLY and CDR2 FYNNEI come from the germline V gene. The CDR3 here is CASSRLVYEQYF. CDR3 nucleotide sequence: TGTGCCAGCAGTCGACTCGTATACGAGCAGTACTTC.

This chain uses TRBV19 with TRBJ1-2; 8 positions match TRBD1. This CDR3 comprises 13 residues. The germline V gene has CDR1 LNHDA and CDR2 SQIVND (reference sequence). The V segment lost 10 bases and the J segment 2 bases; nucleotides outside the gene matches: 6. CDR3 nucleotide sequence: TGTGCCACCGGTTGGGACAGGAACTATGGCTACACCTTC. This encodes CATGWDRNYGYTF.

The rearrangement joins TRBV5-1 to TRBJ2-3; tentatively, D is TRBD2 (5 bases). Germline CDR1 reads SGHRS; CDR2 reads YFSETQ. V was pared by 5 bases and J by 0 bases, with 13 bases between. The CDR3 sequence is 15 residues long. The CDR3, as DNA: TGCGCCAGCAGTTACGGACTGTATAGCACAGATACGCAGTATTTT. Its protein is CASSYGLYSTDTQYF.

V usage is TRBV27 and J usage is TRBJ1-4; 9 bases line up with TRBD1. Germline loops: CDR1 MNHEY, CDR2 SMNVEV (reference sequence). V was pared by 6 bases and J by 6 bases, with 2 bases of the junction left unmatched. There are 13 residues in the CDR3. The CDR3 is CASRWTGDEKLFF. The CDR3 bases are TGTGCCAGCAGATGGACAGGGGATGAAAAACTGTTTTTT.